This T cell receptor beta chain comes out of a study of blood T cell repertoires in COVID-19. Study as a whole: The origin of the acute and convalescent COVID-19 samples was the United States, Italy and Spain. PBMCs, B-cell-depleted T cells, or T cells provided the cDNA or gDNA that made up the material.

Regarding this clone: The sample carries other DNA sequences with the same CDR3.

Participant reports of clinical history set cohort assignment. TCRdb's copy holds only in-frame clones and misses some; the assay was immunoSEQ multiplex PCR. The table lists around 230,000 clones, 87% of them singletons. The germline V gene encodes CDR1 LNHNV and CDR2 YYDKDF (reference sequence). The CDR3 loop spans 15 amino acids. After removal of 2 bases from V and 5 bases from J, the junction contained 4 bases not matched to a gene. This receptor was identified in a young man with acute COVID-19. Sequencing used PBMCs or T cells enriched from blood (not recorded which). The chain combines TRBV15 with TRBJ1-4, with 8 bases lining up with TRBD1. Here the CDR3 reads CATSRSDRDNEKLFF. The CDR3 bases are TGTGCCACCAGCAGATCGGACAGGGACAATGAAAAACTGTTTTTT.